This TCR beta chain was sequenced in a study of graft-versus-host responses after intestinal transplantation. Study background: Recipients obtained multivisceral, liver-intestinal, or isolated intestinal transplants. Induction using anti-thymocyte globulin, followed by tacrolimus and steroids for about three years, was given to all recipients.

Graft specimens yielded both intraepithelial and lamina propria lymphocytes. The CDR3 loop spans 13 amino acids. Germline lookup yields CDR1 KGHSH and CDR2 LQKENI. V was pared by 0 bases and J by 10 bases, with 10 bases between. As for this clone: Its antigen is as yet unknown.

Sequenced by immunoSEQ multiplex PCR; TCRdb stores in-frame clones only, minus some. The profile shows around 35,000 clones, roughly nine tenths of them singletons. Overall study findings and caveats: Allografts carried high graft-versus-host to host-versus-graft clonal ratios in patients having graft-donor T cell macrochimerism.

The receptor was isolated from a human patient who received an intestinal transplant, so some T cells may come from the graft donor. The V and J genes are TRBV18 and TRBJ2-1; D may match TRBD1 or TRBD2 (5 bases each). The specimen was ileum tissue, collected approximately 210 days after intestinal transplant. Written as DNA, the CDR3 is TGTGCCAGCTCACCACCGGCAGGGACGGAGCAGTTCTTC. Translating it yields CASSPPAGTEQFF.